The next 30 T cell receptor beta chains were all read from a single sample in a study of shared clonotypes between healthy human individuals. Measured with immunoSEQ multiplex PCR; TCRdb has only the in-frame clones, and not every one. The sample contains 650,000 to 700,000 clones, less than 95% of which appear only once. The sequenced material came from memory CD8+ T cells from PBMCs. Stated subset: CD45RO+ cells pooled with CCR7-negative TemRA cells. The receptors stem from a man between 18 and 35 years old in good health. Some clones in this sample may be carry-over from other donors' samples.

This clone appeared a few times. The CDR3 sequence is CASSQRIYVDRSGYGYTF. The CDR3 nucleotides are TGCGCCAGCAGCCAGCGGATATACGTTGACAGGTCAGGCTATGGCTACACCTTC. This sequence joins TRBV4-1 and TRBJ1-2; D perhaps matches TRBD1 (6 bases). The CDR3 sequence is 18 residues long. Germline CDR1 MGHRA, CDR2 YSYEKL. V lost 3 bases and J 4 bases, leaving 24 bases between the germline ends.

This rearrangement joins TRBV19 to TRBJ1-1; the D is unclear. The V gene's germline CDR1 is LNHDA and CDR2 SQIVND (reference sequence). CDR3 length: 14 amino acids. Trimming left V 5 bases short and J 0 bases short, with 10 bases between. The CDR3 nucleotides are TGTGCCAGTAGTGTTTACACCATGAACACTGAAGCTTTCTTT. Its protein product is CASSVYTMNTEAFF.

The chain has TRBV19 and TRBJ1-1, with 7 nucleotides matching TRBD1. After removal of 0 bases from V and 4 bases from J, the junction contained 11 bases not matched to a gene. The CDR3 is 17 residues long. Germline V CDR1 and CDR2: LNHDA, SQIVND (reference sequence). For the CDR3, the DNA is TGTGCCAGTAGTATAGACTTCAGACAGGGAGAGAGCACTGAAGCTTTCTTT. It codes for CASSIDFRQGESTEAFF.

The CDR3 nucleotides read TGCGCCAGCAGTCTCCCCGACAGAAACACTGAAGCTTTCTTT. It encodes CASSLPDRNTEAFF. The V call is TRBV23-1, the J call TRBJ1-1; tentative D call: TRBD1 (5 bases). TRBV23-1 is treated as an ORF (open reading frame) with a function not yet certain. V was shortened by 4 bases and J by 2 bases, with 11 bases between the two germline ends. This CDR3 region has 14 residues.

The chain uses TRBV28 and TRBJ2-7; D gene unclear. Germline assignment: CDR1 MDHEN and CDR2 SYDVKM. There are 11 residues in the CDR3. The germline V and J ends were trimmed by 6 bases and 2 bases, with 5 bases remaining between them. The CDR3 DNA follows: TGTGCCAGCAGACGGGCCTACGAGCAGTACTTC. Its translation: CASRRAYEQYF.

The rearrangement links TRBV4-1 to TRBJ1-2; D gene uncertain. CDR3 length: 16 amino acids. V was shortened by 4 bases and J by 5 bases, with 20 bases between the two germline ends. Per germline, CDR1 MGHRA and CDR2 YSYEKL. The CDR3 DNA reads as TGCGCCAGCAGCCTCCCCGCGGAGGCCGCCGATTATGGCTACACCTTC. Its protein is CASSLPAEAADYGYTF.

This chain connects TRBV10-3 to TRBJ2-7; D remains unclear. Trimming pared 2 bases from V and 3 bases from J, leaving 14 bases between. CDR1 ENHRY and CDR2 SYGVKD come from the germline V gene. The CDR3 is 15 amino acids. The CDR3 loop reads CAISETVIVLYEQYF. The CDR3 coding sequence is TGTGCCATCAGTGAGACTGTGATAGTTCTCTACGAGCAGTACTTC.

This chain links TRBV19 with TRBJ2-1; 10 nucleotides line up with TRBD2. Germline V gives CDR1 LNHDA, CDR2 SQIVND (reference sequence). This CDR3 has 17 amino acids. V was pared by 3 bases and J by 0 bases, with 5 bases of the junction left unmatched. The CDR3 reads CASSIPTSGYSYNEQFF. CDR3 sequence (DNA): TGTGCCAGTAGTATCCCGACTAGCGGGTACTCCTACAATGAGCAGTTCTTC.

This clone appeared a single time. V is TRBV4-1 and J is TRBJ2-3, with D tentatively TRBD1 or TRBD2 (5 bases each). Looked up from germline, CDR1 is MGHRA and CDR2 is YSYEKL. CDR3 length: 16 residues. V shed 0 bases and J shed 6 bases, with 16 bases lying between them. The CDR3 DNA reads as TGCGCCAGCAGCCAAGATAGAACTAGGGGTGGGGATACGCAGTATTTT. It yields the protein CASSQDRTRGGDTQYF.

V is TRBV13 and J is TRBJ2-2, with 7 bases lining up with TRBD2. The CDR3 covers 18 residues. V lost 2 bases to trimming and J lost 5 bases; unmatched junction nucleotides: 14. The germline V gene encodes CDR1 PRHDT and CDR2 FYEKMQ (reference sequence). The CDR3: CASSLNGVAGGVTGELFF. In DNA form, the CDR3 reads TGTGCCAGCAGCTTAAATGGGGTAGCGGGCGGCGTAACCGGGGAGCTGTTTTTT.

The gene calls are TRBV30 and TRBJ1-2; no firm D call. The CDR3 loop spans 14 amino acids. V shed 3 bases and J shed 4 bases, with 15 bases lying between them. CDR1 and CDR2 from the germline V gene are GTSNPN and SVGIG (reference sequence). The CDR3 coding sequence is TGTGCCTGGAGCTCGGCTTATAGAGGCTATGGCTACACCTTC. As protein: CAWSSAYRGYGYTF.

This sequence joins TRBV7-9 and TRBJ1-2; TRBD1 matches at 7 bases. Germline lookup yields CDR1 SEHNR and CDR2 FQNEAQ (reference sequence). V trimming: 4 bases; J trimming: 2 bases; junction bases outside the gene matches: 4. The CDR3 runs to 14 residues. CDR3 in amino acids: CASSSGTENYGYTF. In DNA, the CDR3 is TGTGCCAGCAGCTCCGGGACAGAAAACTATGGCTACACCTTC.

The chain combines TRBV2 with TRBJ2-5; 11 bases align to TRBD2. The CDR3 has 16 residues. Germline CDR1 and CDR2: SNHLY and FYNNEI. The junction had 11 bases not matched to a gene; V was cut back by 6 bases and J by 5 bases. Here the CDR3 reads CASRGLAGGRVETQYF. The CDR3 DNA follows: TGTGCCAGCAGAGGGCTAGCGGGAGGAAGGGTGGAGACCCAGTACTTC.

The chain combines TRBV27 with TRBJ2-1, with unresolved D. This CDR3 spans 15 amino acids. V gave up 5 bases and J gave up 0 bases, with 11 bases separating them. CDR1 and CDR2 from the germline V gene are MNHEY and SMNVEV (reference sequence). CDR3 region: CASSVSWSSYNEQFF. CDR3 bases: TGTGCCAGCAGTGTCTCATGGAGCTCCTACAATGAGCAGTTCTTC.

The DNA of the CDR3 is TGTGCCAGCAGGGACAGGCTCAGTGAAAAACTGTTTTTT. Its translation: CASRDRLSEKLFF. The gene calls are TRBV7-2 and TRBJ1-4; 7 positions agree with TRBD1. The CDR3 runs to 13 residues. V shed 6 bases, J shed 7 bases, and the junction held 5 bases outside the gene matches. The V gene's germline CDR1 is SGHTA and CDR2 FQGNSA.

V and J are TRBV30 and TRBJ2-4, with no clear D. CDR3 length equals 15 residues. The ends were cut back, 7 bases at V and 7 bases at J, with 23 bases in the middle. In germline, CDR1 is GTSNPN, CDR2 SVGIG (reference sequence). The CDR3, as DNA: TGTGCCTACTCCCCACCGACGGTTCTAGGCAACATTCAGTACTTC. Protein product: CAYSPPTVLGNIQYF.

Comments on this clone: The junction and the germline gene differ at one end; a read error may be behind it. The V call is TRBV9, the J call TRBJ2-2; D remains ambiguous. CDR3 length: 14 residues. Germline V gives CDR1 SGDLS, CDR2 YYNGEE. DNA of the CDR3: TGTGCCAGCAGCCCCCTCGTTCCGACCGGTGAGCTGTTTTTT. It is translated as CASSPLVPTGELFF.

The chain combines TRBV27 with TRBJ2-7; possibly TRBD1 or TRBD2 for D (5 bases each). CDR3 length equals 16 residues. The V and J ends lost 6 bases and 0 bases respectively, with 18 bases between them. Germline CDR1 and CDR2: MNHEY and SMNVEV (reference sequence). CDR3 sequence: CASSPRGLISSYEQYF. Written as DNA, the CDR3 is TGTGCCAGCAGCCCTCGGGGCTTAATAAGCTCCTACGAGCAGTACTTC.

V usage is TRBV7-9 and J usage is TRBJ1-1, with TRBD1 identical over 9 bases. CDR3 length equals 15 residues. The germline gives CDR1 SEHNR, CDR2 FQNEAQ (reference sequence). Trimming removed 1 base from V and 7 bases from J; junction bases left unmatched: 7. CDR3 sequence: CASSLVVTGGFEAFF. Here the CDR3 DNA reads TGTGCCAGCAGCTTAGTAGTCACAGGGGGCTTTGAAGCTTTCTTT.

In its sample, this clone was seen once. No DNA is shown, since the ends of the CDR3 on it are uncertain; the CDR3 is the one TCRdb lists. The rearrangement uses TRBV6-4 and TRBJ1-1. Germline loops: CDR1 MRHNA, CDR2 SNTAGT. The CDR3 totals 14 residues, both ends included. CDR3: CASSDSGFGRGTFF.

CDR3 bases: TGTGCCAGCAGCTTCAGACAGGGGGCCTACAATGAGCAGTTCTTC. Protein sequence: CASSFRQGAYNEQFF. The rearrangement links TRBV7-2 to TRBJ2-1; 9 bases map to TRBD1. Per the germline V gene, CDR1 is SGHTA and CDR2 is FQGNSA. CDR3 size: 15 residues. V gave up 3 bases and J gave up 2 bases; unmatched junction bases: 2.

The genes are TRBV27 and TRBJ1-5; tentatively, D is TRBD1 (5 bases). From germline, CDR1 is MNHEY and CDR2 SMNVEV (reference sequence). The ends were cut back, 0 bases at V and 7 bases at J, with 19 bases in the middle. CDR3 length equals 17 residues. CDR3 in DNA: TGTGCCAGCAGTTTATCCCGGGGACCAAGGCTTGGACAGCCCCAGCATTTT. This encodes CASSLSRGPRLGQPQHF.

This clone was counted a single time. The same CDR3 also results from other DNA sequences found in this sample. J is TRBJ2-7 and V is TRBV9; TRBD2 aligns across 8 bases. The CDR3 length is 13 residues. V lost 8 bases, J lost 1 base, and 5 bases stayed unmatched. Germline V gene sequence: CDR1 SGDLS, CDR2 YYNGEE. CDR3 in amino acids: CASSGGGSYEQYF. The DNA for the CDR3 is TGTGCCAGTTCCGGCGGGGGGTCCTACGAGCAGTACTTC.

The genes are TRBV4-2 and TRBJ2-7; unclear D gene. Per the germline V gene, CDR1 is LGHNA and CDR2 is YNFKEQ. V lost 4 bases and J 5 bases, leaving 15 bases between the germline ends. CDR3 length: 14 residues. The CDR3 reads CASSLYRTSNEQYF. The CDR3 region has the DNA TGTGCCAGCAGCCTATACCGGACCAGTAACGAGCAGTACTTC.

The chain links TRBV27 to TRBJ2-1, with D hard to call. The V end lost 2 bases, the J end lost 6 bases, and 11 bases lay between the germline ends. The CDR3 is 14 amino acids. In germline, CDR1 is MNHEY, CDR2 SMNVEV (reference sequence). The CDR3 coding sequence is TGTGCCAGCAGTTTAGGGAATAGGCCCAATGAGCAGTTCTTC. Translating gives CASSLGNRPNEQFF.

The V gene is TRBV28, the J gene TRBJ2-3; 9 bases align to TRBD1. V was clipped by 3 bases and J by 4 bases; unmatched bases: 2. This CDR3 has 14 residues. Germline V gene data show CDR1 as MDHEN and CDR2 as SYDVKM. CDR3 amino acids: CASSFDRGSDTQYF. CDR3 nucleotide sequence: TGTGCCAGCAGTTTTGACAGGGGGTCAGATACGCAGTATTTT.

The chain combines TRBV6-5 with TRBJ1-2; D is ambiguous. CDR1 and CDR2 (germline): MNHEY, SVGAGI. This CDR3 is built from 13 residues. V lost 2 bases to trimming and J lost 2 bases, with 6 bases between them. The CDR3 here is CASSYTENYGYTF. The CDR3 nucleotides read TGTGCCAGCAGTTACACAGAAAACTATGGCTACACCTTC.

The V call is TRBV7-8, the J call TRBJ1-2; tentative D call: TRBD1 (6 bases). The V end lost 2 bases, the J end lost 5 bases, and 15 bases lay between the germline ends. CDR1 SGHVS and CDR2 FQNEAQ come from the germline V gene. This CDR3 comprises 15 residues. The CDR3: CASSLYPTGTYGYTF. DNA for the CDR3: TGTGCCAGCAGCTTATACCCTACAGGGACTTATGGCTACACCTTC.

This clone was seen a handful of times. The V and J genes are TRBV9 and TRBJ1-1; possible D gene TRBD1, 5 bases. This CDR3 comprises 15 residues. The V gene lost 4 bases and the J gene lost 1 base, with 14 bases spanning the gap. Germline V gene sequence: CDR1 SGDLS, CDR2 YYNGEE. The CDR3, as DNA: TGTGCCAGCAGCCCCCACCTACAGGCGAACACTGAAGCTTTCTTT. It is translated as CASSPHLQANTEAFF.

CDR3 region: CASSSSANYGYTF. CDR3 sequence (DNA): TGTGCCAGCAGCTCTTCGGCTAACTATGGCTACACCTTC. The chain couples TRBV7-2 to TRBJ1-2; D is unclear. V was trimmed by 4 bases and J by 0 bases, leaving 6 bases between them. The germline CDR1 and CDR2 sequences are SGHTA and FQGNSA. This CDR3 has 13 amino acids.